This T cell receptor (beta chain) came from a study of T-cell reconstitution after alpha-beta-depleted transplantation in children. Preparing the TCRbeta library involved the use of unique molecular identifiers. TCRdb re-called the PCR reads with MiXCR, one entry per CDR3 protein. The sample records around 110,000 distinct CDR3 sequences, 10% to 13% being singletons. The specimen comprised PBMCs, sampled before TCRalphabeta/CD19-depleted stem cell transplant. The clonotype was recovered from a boy between 2 and 15 years old with acute lymphoblastic leukemia, due to receive a stem cell transplant.

The CDR3 sequence is CASRRAGPFQPQHF. For the CDR3, the DNA is TGTGCCAGCAGACGCGCGGGACCGTTCCAGCCCCAGCATTTT. This sequence joins TRBV6-2 or TRBV6-3 and TRBJ1-5; D is possibly TRBD1 (5 bases). This CDR3 has 14 amino acids. The ends were cut back, 6 bases at V and 7 bases at J, with 16 bases in the middle. In germline, CDR1 is MNHEY, CDR2 SVGEGT.